What follows are 7 T cell receptor beta chains derived from one specimen sequenced in a study of blood T cell repertoires in COVID-19. The method was immunoSEQ multiplex PCR; TCRdb's version includes in-frame clones alone and lacks a portion of them. The data show over 200,000 clones, with around four fifths seen just once and 5% to 6% held by the top ten. The sequenced material came from peripheral blood. The source is a man older than 75 with acute or convalescent COVID-19.

This chain connects TRBV3-1 (or the pseudogene TRBV3-2) to TRBJ2-5; D may be TRBD1 (5 bases). Germline V lookup: CDR1 LGHDT, CDR2 YNNKEL (reference sequence). V lost 0 bases to trimming and J lost 5 bases, with 10 bases between them. This CDR3 is 14 amino acids long. The CDR3 region is CASSQDLRAETQYF. CDR3 DNA: TGTGCCAGCAGCCAAGATCTCAGGGCGGAGACCCAGTACTTC.

The genes are TRBV19 and TRBJ2-5; the D gene is possibly TRBD1 (6 bases). Trimming removed 9 bases at V and 2 bases at J, with 22 bases between. The germline CDR1 and CDR2 sequences are LNHDA and SQIVND (reference sequence). This CDR3 is 16 amino acids long. CDR3 sequence reads: CASKGQALGAQETQYF. CDR3 coding DNA: TGTGCCAGCAAGGGCCAGGCGTTGGGGGCACAAGAGACCCAGTACTTC.

The DNA of the CDR3 is TGTGCCTGGGCTGACAGGGCGACAGAGCCCCAGCATTTT. Translation: CAWADRATEPQHF. The chain recombines TRBV30 with TRBJ1-5; TRBD1 matches at 7 bases. The CDR3 is made up of 13 amino acids. V was pared by 5 bases and J by 8 bases, with 9 bases of the junction left unmatched. Germline values: CDR1 GTSNPN, CDR2 SVGIG (reference sequence).

The rearrangement uses TRBV6-6 and TRBJ1-1, with no clear D. V shed 7 bases and J shed 6 bases, with 15 bases lying between them. Germline V gives CDR1 MNHNY, CDR2 SVGAGI (reference sequence). The CDR3 contains 13 residues. The CDR3 here is CASTKGLAPEAFF. Here the CDR3 DNA reads TGTGCCAGCACCAAAGGGCTAGCTCCTGAAGCTTTCTTT.

This clone is a singleton in its sample. This chain uses TRBV5-1 with TRBJ2-7; weak D call: TRBD1 (5 bases). CDR1 SGHRS and CDR2 YFSETQ come from the germline V gene. This CDR3 has 15 residues. Deletions cut 0 bases from V and 7 bases from J, with 17 bases between. The CDR3 here is CASSLAGSGSGEQYF. In DNA, the CDR3 is TGCGCCAGCAGCTTGGCAGGGTCCGGATCTGGTGAGCAGTACTTC.

The V call is TRBV6-4, the J call TRBJ2-5; 8 bases line up with TRBD2. The CDR3 consists of 15 residues. V trimming: 5 bases; J trimming: 3 bases; junction bases outside the gene matches: 8. The germline V gene has CDR1 MRHNA and CDR2 SNTAGT. Here the CDR3 reads CASSTEVGGEETQYF. The CDR3 bases are TGTGCCAGCAGTACCGAGGTCGGGGGGGAAGAGACCCAGTACTTC.

The chain joins TRBV27 to TRBJ2-7, with 12 bases that match TRBD2. Germline V gives CDR1 MNHEY, CDR2 SMNVEV (reference sequence). The CDR3 consists of 16 residues. Trimming took 5 bases from V and 4 from J; bases not matched to a gene: 9. The CDR3 nucleotides are TGTGCCAGCAGTCGACTAGCGGGAGAATGGTTGTACGAGCAGTACTTC. This encodes CASSRLAGEWLYEQYF.